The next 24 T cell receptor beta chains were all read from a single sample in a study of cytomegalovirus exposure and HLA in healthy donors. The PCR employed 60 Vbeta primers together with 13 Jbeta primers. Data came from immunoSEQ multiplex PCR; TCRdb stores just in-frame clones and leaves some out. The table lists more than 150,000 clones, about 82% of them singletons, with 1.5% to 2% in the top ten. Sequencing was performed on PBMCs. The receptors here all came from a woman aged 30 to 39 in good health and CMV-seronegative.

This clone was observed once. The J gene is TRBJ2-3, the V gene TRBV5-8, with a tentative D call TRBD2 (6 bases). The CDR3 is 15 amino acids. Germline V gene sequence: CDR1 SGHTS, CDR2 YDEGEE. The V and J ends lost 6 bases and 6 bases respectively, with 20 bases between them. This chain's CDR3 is CASTERGVITDTQYF. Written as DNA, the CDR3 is TGTGCCAGCACCGAACGCGGGGTTATAACCGATACGCAGTATTTT. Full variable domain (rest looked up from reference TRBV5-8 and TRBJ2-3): EAGVTQSPTHLIKTRGQQATLRCSPISGHTSVYWYQQALGLGLQFLLWYDEGEERNRGNFPPRFSGRQFPNYSSELNVNALELEDSALYLCASTERGVITDTQYFGPGTRLTVL.

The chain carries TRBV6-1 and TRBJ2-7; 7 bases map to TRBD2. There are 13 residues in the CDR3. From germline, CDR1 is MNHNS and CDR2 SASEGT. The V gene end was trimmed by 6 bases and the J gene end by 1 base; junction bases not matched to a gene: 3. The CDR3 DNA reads TGTGCCAGCAGGGGGGGGTCGTCCTACGAGCAGTACTTC. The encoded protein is CASRGGSSYEQYF.

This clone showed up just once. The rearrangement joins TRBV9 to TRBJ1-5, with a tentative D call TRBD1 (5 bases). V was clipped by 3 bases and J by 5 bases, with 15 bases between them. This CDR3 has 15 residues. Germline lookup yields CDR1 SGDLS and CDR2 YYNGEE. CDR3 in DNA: TGTGCCAGCAGCGGGCCCGGGGGGGTCCATCAGCCCCAGCATTTT. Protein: CASSGPGGVHQPQHF.

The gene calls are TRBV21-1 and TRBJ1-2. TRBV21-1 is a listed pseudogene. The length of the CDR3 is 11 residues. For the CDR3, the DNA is TGTGCCAGCGCGGGAGGCTATGGCTACACCTTC. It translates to CASAGGYGYTF.

In DNA form, the CDR3 reads TGTGCCATCAGTGAGGGGGACAGCTATTATACGCAGTATTTT. Translation gives CAISEGDSYYTQYF. The gene calls are TRBV10-3 and TRBJ2-3; 7 bases are shared with TRBD1. The CDR3 contains 14 residues. With 2 bases clipped from V and 7 bases from J, the junction kept 6 bases outside the gene matches. Germline V CDR1 and CDR2: ENHRY, SYGVKD.

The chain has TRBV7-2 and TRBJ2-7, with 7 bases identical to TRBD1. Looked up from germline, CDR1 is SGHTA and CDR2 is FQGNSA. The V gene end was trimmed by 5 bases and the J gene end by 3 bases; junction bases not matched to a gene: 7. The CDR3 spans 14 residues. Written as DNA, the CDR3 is TGTGCCAGCAGCCCGTGGGGACAGATCTACGAGCAGTACTTC. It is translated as CASSPWGQIYEQYF.

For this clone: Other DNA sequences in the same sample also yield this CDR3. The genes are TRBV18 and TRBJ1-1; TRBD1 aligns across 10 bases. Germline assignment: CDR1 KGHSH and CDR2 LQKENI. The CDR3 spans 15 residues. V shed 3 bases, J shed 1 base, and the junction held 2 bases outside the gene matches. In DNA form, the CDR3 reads TGTGCCAGCTCACCCCGACAGGGGGCGAACACTGAAGCTTTCTTT. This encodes CASSPRQGANTEAFF.

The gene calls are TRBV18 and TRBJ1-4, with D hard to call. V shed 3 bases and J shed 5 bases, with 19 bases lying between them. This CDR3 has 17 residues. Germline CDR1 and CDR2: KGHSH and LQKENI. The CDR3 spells CASSPLAPDGQNEKLFF. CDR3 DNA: TGTGCCAGCTCACCCCTAGCTCCGGACGGGCAGAATGAAAAACTGTTTTTT.

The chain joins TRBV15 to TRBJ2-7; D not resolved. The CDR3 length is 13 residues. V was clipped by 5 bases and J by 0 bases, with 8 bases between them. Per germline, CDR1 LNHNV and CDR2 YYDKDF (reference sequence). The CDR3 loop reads CATSLPGSYEQYF. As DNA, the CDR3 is TGTGCCACCAGCCTCCCGGGCTCCTACGAGCAGTACTTC.

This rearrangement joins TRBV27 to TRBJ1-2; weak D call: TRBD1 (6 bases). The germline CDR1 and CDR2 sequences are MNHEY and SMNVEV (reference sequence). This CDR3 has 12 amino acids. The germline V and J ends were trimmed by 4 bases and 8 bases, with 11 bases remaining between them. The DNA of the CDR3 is TGTGCCAGCAGTTCACAGGGCGGGGGCTACACCTTC. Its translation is CASSSQGGGYTF.

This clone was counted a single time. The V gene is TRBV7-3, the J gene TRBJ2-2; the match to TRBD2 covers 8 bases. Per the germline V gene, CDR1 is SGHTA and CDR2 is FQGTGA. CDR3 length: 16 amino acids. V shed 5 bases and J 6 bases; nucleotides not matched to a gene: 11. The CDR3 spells CASSRVGLAGAGELFF. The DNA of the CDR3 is TGTGCCAGCAGCCGTGTCGGACTAGCCGGCGCCGGGGAGCTGTTTTTT. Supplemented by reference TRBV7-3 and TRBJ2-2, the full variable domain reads GAGVSQTPSNKVTEKGKYVELRCDPISGHTALYWYRQSLGQGPEFLIYFQGTGAADDSGLPNDRFFAVRPEGSVSTLKIQRTERGDSAVYLCASSRVGLAGAGELFFGEGSRLTVL.

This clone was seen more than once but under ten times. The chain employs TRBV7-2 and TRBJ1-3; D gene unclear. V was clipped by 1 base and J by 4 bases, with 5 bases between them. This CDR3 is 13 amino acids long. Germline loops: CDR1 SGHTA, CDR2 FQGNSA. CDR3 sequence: CASSLGGGNTIYF. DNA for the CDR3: TGTGCCAGCAGCTTAGGAGGGGGAAACACCATATATTTT.

The CDR3: CASSLVQGEGYTF. For the CDR3, the DNA is TGTGCCAGCAGCTTAGTACAGGGTGAAGGCTACACCTTC. This rearrangement joins TRBV11-2 to TRBJ1-2, with a possible D match to TRBD1 (6 bases). CDR1 SGHAT and CDR2 FQNNGV come from the germline V gene. Trimming shortened V by 1 base and J by 8 bases, and 11 bases separated the two germline ends. The CDR3 extends over 13 amino acids.

CDR3 loop: CASSIMETQYF. The CDR3 DNA is TGTGCCAGTAGCATCATGGAGACGCAGTATTTT. This rearrangement joins TRBV19 to TRBJ2-3; D uncertain. The CDR3 covers 11 residues. Germline assignment: CDR1 LNHDA and CDR2 SQIVND (reference sequence). V shed 6 bases and J shed 9 bases, with 10 bases lying between them. The full variable domain, completed using reference TRBV19 and TRBJ2-3, is DGGITQSPKYLFRKEGQNVTLSCEQNLNHDAMYWYRQDPGQGLRLIYYSQIVNDFQKGDIAEGYSVSREKKESFPLTVTSAQKNPTAFYLCASSIMETQYFGPGTRLTVL.

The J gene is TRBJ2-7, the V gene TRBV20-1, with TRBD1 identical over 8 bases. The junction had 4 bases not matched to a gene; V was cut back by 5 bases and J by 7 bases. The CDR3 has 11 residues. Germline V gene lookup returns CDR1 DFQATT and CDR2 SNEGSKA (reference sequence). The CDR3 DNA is TGCAGTGCTGAGCGACAGGGGGAGCAGTACTTC. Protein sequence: CSAERQGEQYF.

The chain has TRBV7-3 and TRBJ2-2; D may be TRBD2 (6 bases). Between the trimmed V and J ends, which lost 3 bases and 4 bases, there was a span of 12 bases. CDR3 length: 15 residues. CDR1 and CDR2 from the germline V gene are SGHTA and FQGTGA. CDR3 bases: TGTGCCAGCAGCTTCGGGGGATCGAGCACCGGGGAGCTGTTTTTT. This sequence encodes CASSFGGSSTGELFF.

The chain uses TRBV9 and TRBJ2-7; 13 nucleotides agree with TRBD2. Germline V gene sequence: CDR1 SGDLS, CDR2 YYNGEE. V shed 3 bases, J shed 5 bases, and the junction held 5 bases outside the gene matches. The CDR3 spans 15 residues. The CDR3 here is CASSAPGTSGNEQYF. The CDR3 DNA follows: TGTGCCAGCAGCGCTCCTGGGACTAGCGGGAACGAGCAGTACTTC.

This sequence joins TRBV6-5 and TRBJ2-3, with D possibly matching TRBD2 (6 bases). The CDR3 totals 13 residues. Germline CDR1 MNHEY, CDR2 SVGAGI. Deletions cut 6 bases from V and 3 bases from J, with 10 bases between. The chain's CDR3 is CASRRAGTDTQYF. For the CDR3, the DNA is TGTGCCAGCAGACGGGCGGGAACAGATACGCAGTATTTT.

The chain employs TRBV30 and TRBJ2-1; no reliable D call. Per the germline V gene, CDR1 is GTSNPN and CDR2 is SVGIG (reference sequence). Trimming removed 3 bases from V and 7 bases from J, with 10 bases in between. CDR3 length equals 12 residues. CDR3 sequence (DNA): TGTGCCTGGAGCCGAGACTTAAATGAGCAGTTCTTC. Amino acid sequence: CAWSRDLNEQFF. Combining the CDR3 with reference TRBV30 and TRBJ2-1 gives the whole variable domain SQTIHQWPATLVQPVGSPLSLECTVEGTSNPNLYWYRQAAGRGLQLLFYSVGIGQISSEVPQNLSASRPQDRQFILSSKKLLLSDSGFYLCAWSRDLNEQFFGPGTRLTVL.

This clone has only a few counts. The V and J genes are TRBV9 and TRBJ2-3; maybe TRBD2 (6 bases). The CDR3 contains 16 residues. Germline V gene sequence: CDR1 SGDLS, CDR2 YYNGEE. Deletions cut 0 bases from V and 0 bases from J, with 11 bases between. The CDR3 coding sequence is TGTGCCAGCAGCGTAGGTGTGGGGACTAGCACAGATACGCAGTATTTT. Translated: CASSVGVGTSTDTQYF.

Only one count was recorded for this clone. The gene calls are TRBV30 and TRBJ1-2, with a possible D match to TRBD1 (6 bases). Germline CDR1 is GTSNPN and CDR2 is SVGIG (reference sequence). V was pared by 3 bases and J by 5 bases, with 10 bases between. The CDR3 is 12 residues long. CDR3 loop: CAWSPTGYGYTF. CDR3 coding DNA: TGTGCCTGGAGCCCGACAGGTTATGGCTACACCTTC. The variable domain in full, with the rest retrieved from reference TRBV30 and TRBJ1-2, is SQTIHQWPATLVQPVGSPLSLECTVEGTSNPNLYWYRQAAGRGLQLLFYSVGIGQISSEVPQNLSASRPQDRQFILSSKKLLLSDSGFYLCAWSPTGYGYTFGSGTRLTVV.

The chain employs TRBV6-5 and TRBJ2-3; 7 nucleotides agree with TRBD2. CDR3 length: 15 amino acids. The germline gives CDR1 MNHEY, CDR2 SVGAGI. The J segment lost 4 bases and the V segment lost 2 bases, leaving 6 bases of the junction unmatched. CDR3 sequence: CASSYGGVSADTQYF. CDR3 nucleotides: TGTGCCAGCAGTTACGGGGGGGTTTCCGCAGATACGCAGTATTTT.

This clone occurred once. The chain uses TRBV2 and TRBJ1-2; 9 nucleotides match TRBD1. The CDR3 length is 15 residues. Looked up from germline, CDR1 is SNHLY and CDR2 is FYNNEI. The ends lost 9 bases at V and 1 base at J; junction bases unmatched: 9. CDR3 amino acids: CARSDRGAFNYGYTF. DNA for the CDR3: TGTGCCAGGTCAGACAGGGGGGCCTTTAACTATGGCTACACCTTC.

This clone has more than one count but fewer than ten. CDR3 protein: CAWSRGSLGEQYF. The DNA for the CDR3 is TGTGCCTGGAGTCGGGGTAGTCTGGGTGAGCAGTACTTC. This sequence joins TRBV30 and TRBJ2-7; D may be TRBD2 (5 bases). Looked up from germline, CDR1 is GTSNPN and CDR2 is SVGIG (reference sequence). The V and J ends lost 2 bases and 7 bases respectively, with 15 bases between them. This CDR3 is built from 13 residues. The variable domain in full, completed from reference TRBV30 and TRBJ2-7, reads SQTIHQWPATLVQPVGSPLSLECTVEGTSNPNLYWYRQAAGRGLQLLFYSVGIGQISSEVPQNLSASRPQDRQFILSSKKLLLSDSGFYLCAWSRGSLGEQYFGPGTRLTVT.